The rows below give T cell receptor beta chains drawn from one sample of a study of blood T cells in healthy people across ages. TCRdb used MiXCR to reprocess the 5' RACE reads, holding one entry per CDR3 protein. This table has 1.5 million to 2 million distinct CDR3 sequences, roughly 43% appearing once. The sequencing sample was made of blood. These receptors were taken from a human donor in good health. Each CDR3 is given with its conserved first and last residue. Each record gives: J gene, D gene, V gene, clone size, CDR3 protein, CDR3 DNA. A D gene is named only where the DNA matches it firmly. Only some rows state a clone size, as once, few, many or a class for expanded clones.

TRBJ1-5 | - | TRBV4-2 | - | CASSLERDIGNQPQHF | TGTGCCAGCAGCCTGGAGAGGGACATCGGAAATCAGCCCCAGCATTTT
TRBJ1-3 | - | TRBV4-1 | - | CASSQDTGRYSGNTIYF | TGCGCCAGCAGCCAAGATACAGGGCGCTACTCTGGAAACACCATATATTTT
TRBJ1-2 | - | TRBV9 | few | CASSVGAGHNYGYTF | TGTGCCAGCAGCGTTGGGGCGGGACATAACTATGGCTACACCTTC
TRBJ2-2 | TRBD2 | TRBV4-3 | - | CASSQIAGGLDTGELFF | TGCGCCAGCAGCCAGATAGCGGGGGGGCTGGACACCGGGGAGCTGTTTTTT
TRBJ2-3 | TRBD2 | TRBV20-1 | few | CSAAGLDPFDTQYF | TGCAGTGCTGCGGGACTAGATCCCTTCGATACGCAGTATTTT
TRBJ2-7 | - | TRBV9 | - | CASSVGGEYEQYF | TGTGCCAGCAGCGTAGGGGGGGAATACGAGCAGTACTTC
TRBJ2-7 | - | TRBV7-2 | few | CASTSQGRGSYEQYF | TGTGCCAGCACCTCACAGGGGAGGGGCTCCTACGAGCAGTACTTC
TRBJ1-2 | - | TRBV7-2 | - | CASRLGQVSPNYGYTF | TGTGCCAGCAGGTTGGGGCAGGTATCCCCTAACTATGGCTACACCTTC
TRBJ2-2 | TRBD1 | TRBV11-3 | - | CASSRGTGKTGELFF | TGTGCCAGCAGCCGGGGGACAGGAAAAACCGGGGAGCTGTTTTTT
TRBJ2-7 | TRBD1 | TRBV10-3 | few | CAISEDRGIYEQYF | TGTGCCATCAGTGAGGACAGGGGCATCTACGAGCAGTACTTC
TRBJ2-1 | TRBD2 | TRBV20-1 | few | CSATGTSGGLSYNEQFF | TGCAGTGCGACTGGGACTAGCGGGGGCCTTTCCTACAATGAGCAGTTCTTC
TRBJ2-5 | TRBD2 | TRBV20-1 | few | CSARPTSGVQETQYF | TGCAGTGCTAGACCGACTAGCGGGGTACAAGAGACCCAGTACTTC
TRBJ1-1 | TRBD1 | TRBV12-3/TRBV12-4 | few | CASTPGRGGNTEAFF | TGTGCCAGCACCCCTGGCAGGGGGGGGAACACTGAAGCTTTCTTT
TRBJ2-3 | - | TRBV5-4 | - | CASSFDPTTDTQYF | TGTGCCAGCAGCTTCGACCCAACCACAGATACGCAGTATTTT
TRBJ1-2 | TRBD1 | TRBV4-3 | - | CASSQDYRGLGYTF | TGCGCCAGCAGCCAAGATTACAGGGGACTTGGCTACACCTTC
TRBJ1-5 | TRBD1 | TRBV13 | few | CASSSGPGGSNQPQHF | TGTGCCAGCAGCTCCGGGCCAGGGGGAAGCAATCAGCCCCAGCATTTT
TRBJ1-2 | - | TRBV11-2 | - | CASSLINSQKRNYGYTF | TGTGCCAGCAGCTTAATTAACAGCCAAAAGAGGAACTATGGCTACACCTTC
TRBJ2-7 | TRBD1 | TRBV30 | - | CAWSGGTGAYEQYF | TGTGCCTGGAGTGGGGGGACAGGCGCCTACGAGCAGTACTTC
TRBJ1-5 | - | TRBV6-6 | - | CASSYEENQPQHF | TGTGCCAGCAGTTATGAGGAAAATCAGCCCCAGCATTTT
TRBJ2-7 | TRBD1 | TRBV16 | many | CASSQTGDYEQYF | TGTGCCAGCAGCCAGACAGGGGACTACGAGCAGTACTTC
TRBJ1-6 | - | TRBV20-1 | many | CSARTGINSPLHF | TGCAGTGCCAGAACAGGGATCAATTCACCCCTCCACTTT
TRBJ2-5 | - | TRBV7-2 | - | CVSRVGGSASETQYF | TGTGTCAGCAGGGTCGGGGGATCCGCCAGTGAGACCCAGTACTTC
TRBJ2-3 | - | TRBV12-3/TRBV12-4 | - | CASSRWSGKNEKLYF | TGTGCCAGCAGTCGTTGGAGCGGAAAGAATGAAAAACTGTATTTT
TRBJ2-7 | TRBD1 | TRBV7-3 | - | CASSPNRGRWDEQYF | TGTGCCAGCAGCCCAAACAGGGGACGTTGGGACGAGCAGTACTTC
TRBJ1-2 | - | TRBV12-3/TRBV12-4 | - | CASGFGPGPSNYGYTF | -
TRBJ2-4 | - | TRBV5-1 | - | CATRQPLAKNIQYF | TGCGCCACCAGACAGCCTCTAGCCAAAAACATTCAGTACTTC
TRBJ2-7 | TRBD2 | TRBV6-1 | - | CASGLADYEQYF | TGTGCCAGCGGACTAGCGGATTACGAGCAGTACTTC
TRBJ1-2 | - | TRBV7-2 | - | CASSLGWSGRRGYTF | TGTGCCAGCAGCTTAGGCTGGTCCGGGCGACGCGGCTACACCTTC
TRBJ2-1 | TRBD2 | TRBV6-5 | few | CASSPPAGGSYNEQFF | TGTGCCAGCAGTCCGCCCGCGGGGGGCTCGTACAATGAGCAGTTCTTC
TRBJ2-5 | TRBD2 | TRBV30 | - | CAAGTRVDEQYF | TGTGCAGCGGGGACTAGGGTGGATGAGCAGTACTTC
TRBJ2-7 | - | TRBV20-1 | - | CSAREAVSYNEQYF | TGCAGTGCTAGGGAGGCGGTATCCTACAATGAGCAGTACTTC
TRBJ1-4 | - | TRBV28 | - | CASSRPGVSEKLFF | TGTGCCAGCAGTCGACCCGGAGTTAGCGAAAAACTGTTTTTT
TRBJ1-2 | - | TRBV3-1 | - | CASSQALQQGNGYTF | TGTGCCAGCAGCCAAGCTTTACAACAGGGAAATGGCTACACCTTC
TRBJ2-7 | - | TRBV7-9 | - | CASSLGGQVPYYEQYF | TGTGCCAGCAGCTTAGGGGGCCAGGTCCCTTATTACGAGCAGTACTTC
TRBJ2-5 | - | TRBV24-1 | - | CATSDSDSRGWRETQYF | TGTGCCACCAGTGATTCCGACTCCCGGGGTTGGAGGGAGACCCAGTACTTC
TRBJ1-1 | TRBD1 | TRBV4-3 | once | CASSQVPQGVRTEAFF | TGCGCCAGCAGCCAAGTCCCACAGGGGGTAAGAACTGAAGCTTTCTTT
TRBJ1-2 | - | TRBV15 | - | CATNRGAKNYGYTF | TGTGCCACCAACCGGGGGGCAAAGAACTATGGCTACACCTTC
TRBJ2-1 | - | TRBV20-1 | - | CSASRAEHYNEQFF | TGCAGTGCTAGCCGCGCGGAGCATTACAATGAGCAGTTCTTC
TRBJ2-1 | TRBD1 | TRBV10-3 | few | CAIRRDRGEDEQFF | TGTGCCATCAGACGGGACAGGGGAGAGGATGAGCAGTTCTTC
TRBJ1-6 | - | TRBV7-2 | - | CASSLRLNSPLHF | TGTGCCAGCAGCCTAAGACTCAATTCACCCCTCCACTTT
TRBJ1-5 | - | TRBV7-2 | - | CASSQSSGQPQHF | TGTGCCAGCAGCCAGAGTTCCGGGCAGCCCCAGCATTTT
TRBJ1-5 | - | TRBV7-9 | few | CASSLAASGNQPQHF | TGTGCCAGCAGCTTAGCGGCGTCGGGCAATCAGCCCCAGCATTTT
TRBJ1-4 | TRBD1 | TRBV5-5 | - | CASSLWDSTEKLFF | TGTGCCAGCAGCTTGTGGGACAGTACTGAAAAACTGTTTTTT
TRBJ1-1 | - | TRBV10-3 | - | CAIRRQGATEAFF | TGTGCCATCAGACGACAAGGGGCCACTGAAGCTTTCTTT
TRBJ2-1 | TRBD2 | TRBV29-1 | - | CSVGGTSGYNEQFF | TGCAGCGTGGGCGGGACTAGCGGTTACAATGAGCAGTTCTTC
TRBJ2-7 | - | TRBV10-3 | few | CATSESQDYEQYF | TGTGCCACCAGTGAGTCCCAGGACTACGAGCAGTACTTC
TRBJ1-1 | - | TRBV24-1 | few | CATSDGDLLTGAFF | TGTGCCACCAGTGACGGTGACCTATTGACGGGAGCTTTCTTT
TRBJ2-3 | TRBD1 | TRBV10-3 | many | CAISVLDRRDTQYF | TGTGCCATCAGTGTACTGGACAGGAGGGATACGCAGTATTTT
TRBJ2-1 | - | TRBV5-1 | once | CASSLCSSGDEQFF | TGCGCCAGCAGCTTGTGTTCTTCTGGGGATGAGCAGTTCTTC
TRBJ2-1 | - | TRBV9 | - | CASSVTGRSSYNEQFF | TGTGCCAGCAGCGTAACGGGCCGGAGCTCCTACAATGAGCAGTTCTTC
TRBJ2-7 | - | TRBV5-1 | - | CASSLAEMREQYF | TGCGCCAGCAGCTTGGCCGAGATGAGGGAGCAGTACTTC
TRBJ2-3 | - | TRBV2 | - | CASGQGDTQYF | TGTGCCAGCGGCCAAGGGGATACGCAGTATTTT